The entry below describes one TCR beta chain. A read error may explain this, as a much larger clone is one base away. The sample originates from a study of CD8 T cells in ankylosing spondylitis. TCRdb re-derived calls from the 5' RACE reads in MiXCR, one entry per CDR3 protein. The sample consists of approximately 200,000 distinct CDR3 sequences, 10% to 15% of them appearing once. CDR1 is SGHVS, CDR2 FQNEAQ, per germline. The CDR3 covers 14 residues. This chain links TRBV7-8 with TRBJ2-5; no reliable D call. What was sequenced was blood, either unsorted or a sorted T cell fraction (not recorded which). The clonotype comes from a female donor with ankylosing spondylitis or in good health (not recorded which). Here the CDR3 DNA reads TGTGCCAGCAGCTTAAGGATACAGCAAGAGGCCCAGTACTTC. Residues: CASSLRIQQEAQYF. Looking up the rest from reference TRBV7-8 and TRBJ2-5 gives the full variable domain: GAGVSQSPRYKVAKRGQDVALRCDPISGHVSLFWYQQALGQGPEFLTYFQNEAQLDKSGLPSDRFFAERPEGSVSTLKIQRTQQEDSAVYLCASSLRIQQEAQYFGPGTRLLVL.